This entry lists 2 T cell receptor beta chains sequenced from one sample in a study of T-cell memory formation after mild COVID-19. TCRdb analysed the 5' RACE reads with MiXCR anew, one entry per CDR3 protein. The sample lists roughly 450,000 distinct CDR3 sequences, 15% to 20% occurring once. Source material: PBMCs or a T cell subset sorted from them (not recorded which). These receptors all come from an adult woman who had mild COVID-19 (a few samples of this study predate the infection). Cell type and time point are not known.

This clonotype was seen a few times. V usage is TRBV15 and J usage is TRBJ2-6; D call uncertain. V dropped 0 bases and J dropped 2 bases, with 8 bases sitting between them. Germline V lookup: CDR1 LNHNV, CDR2 YYDKDF (reference sequence). This CDR3 comprises 16 residues. CDR3: CATSRDPKAGANVLTF. CDR3 DNA: TGTGCCACCAGCAGAGATCCGAAGGCTGGGGCCAACGTCCTGACTTTC.

This clonotype was observed a few times. V and J are TRBV20-1 and TRBJ1-2; D perhaps matches TRBD1 (6 bases). This CDR3 spans 12 amino acids. The germline V gene has CDR1 DFQATT and CDR2 SNEGSKA (reference sequence). V gave up 6 bases and J gave up 5 bases, with 13 bases separating them. The CDR3 DNA sequence: TGCAGTGCGGTGGGGACAACATATGGCTACACCTTC. Its protein is CSAVGTTYGYTF.